These T cell receptor beta chains were read from a single sample in a study of cytomegalovirus exposure and HLA in healthy donors. Data came from immunoSEQ multiplex PCR; TCRdb stores just in-frame clones and leaves some out. The sample includes about 110,000 clones. Sequenced input: PBMCs. These receptors came from a man in his forties or fifties in good health and CMV-seropositive. Both conserved end residues are part of each CDR3. A D gene is named only where the DNA matches it firmly.

J gene: TRBJ2-1
D gene: TRBD2
V gene: TRBV5-1
CDR3 protein: CASSPGGTSNEQFF
CDR3 DNA: TGCGCCAGCAGCCCGGGCGGGACTAGTAATGAGCAGTTCTTC

J gene: TRBJ2-1
D gene: .
V gene: TRBV7-9
CDR3 protein: CASSPSGVARPHNEQFF
CDR3 DNA: TGTGCCAGCAGCCCCTCCGGGGTAGCGAGACCCCACAATGAGCAGTTCTTC

J gene: TRBJ2-7
D gene: TRBD1
V gene: TRBV5-1
CDR3 protein: CASSLTGTGLSYEQYF
CDR3 DNA: TGCGCCAGCAGCCTAACCGGGACAGGGTTGTCCTACGAGCAGTACTTC

J gene: TRBJ1-2
D gene: .
V gene: TRBV19
CDR3 protein: CASHDRSDYGYTF
CDR3 DNA: TGTGCCAGTCACGACAGGTCGGACTATGGCTACACCTTC

J gene: TRBJ1-5
D gene: .
V gene: TRBV5-4
CDR3 protein: CASSKDGGIQPQHF
CDR3 DNA: TGTGCCAGCAGCAAAGACGGGGGTATTCAGCCCCAGCATTTT

J gene: TRBJ1-1
D gene: .
V gene: TRBV6-6
CDR3 protein: CASSSSRNTEAFF
CDR3 DNA: TGTGCCAGCAGTTCGTCTAGGAACACTGAAGCTTTCTTT

J gene: TRBJ2-3
D gene: .
V gene: TRBV7-9
CDR3 protein: CASRTELHVPDTQYF
CDR3 DNA: TGTGCCAGCAGGACAGAGCTTCACGTTCCAGATACGCAGTATTTT

J gene: TRBJ2-7
D gene: .
V gene: TRBV5-6
CDR3 protein: CASSLTVSYEQYF
CDR3 DNA: TGTGCCAGCAGCTTGACAGTTTCCTACGAGCAGTACTTC

J gene: TRBJ2-3
D gene: TRBD2
V gene: TRBV30
CDR3 protein: CAWSPTSGYTDTQYF
CDR3 DNA: TGTGCCTGGAGCCCGACTAGCGGGTACACAGATACGCAGTATTTT

J gene: TRBJ2-3
D gene: .
V gene: TRBV2
CDR3 protein: CASSAQPPTQYF
CDR3 DNA: TGTGCCAGCAGTGCACAGCCCCCCACGCAGTATTTT

J gene: TRBJ2-3
D gene: .
V gene: TRBV6-1
CDR3 protein: CASIQGGTDTQYF
CDR3 DNA: TGTGCCAGCATACAGGGGGGGACAGATACGCAGTATTTT

J gene: TRBJ2-1
D gene: TRBD2
V gene: TRBV19
CDR3 protein: CASRRLAGGNEQFF
CDR3 DNA: TGTGCCAGTAGAAGGCTAGCGGGAGGGAATGAGCAGTTCTTC

J gene: TRBJ2-2
D gene: .
V gene: TRBV28
CDR3 protein: CATGVGYTGELFF
CDR3 DNA: TGTGCCACGGGGGTCGGATACACCGGGGAGCTGTTTTTT

J gene: TRBJ2-1
D gene: .
V gene: TRBV7-9
CDR3 protein: CASSLGVGGADEQFF
CDR3 DNA: TGTGCCAGCAGCTTAGGTGTAGGGGGAGCCGATGAGCAGTTCTTC

J gene: TRBJ1-3
D gene: .
V gene: TRBV9
CDR3 protein: CASSPRGGAPTGNTIYF
CDR3 DNA: TGTGCCAGCAGCCCCCGGGGGGGGGCCCCCACTGGAAACACCATATATTTT

J gene: TRBJ1-1
D gene: TRBD1
V gene: TRBV7-3
CDR3 protein: CASSRDRSSEAFF
CDR3 DNA: TGTGCCAGCAGTCGGGACAGGTCCTCTGAAGCTTTCTTT

J gene: TRBJ2-1
D gene: TRBD1
V gene: TRBV5-1
CDR3 protein: CASSSLQGNEQFF
CDR3 DNA: TGCGCCAGCAGCAGCCTACAGGGGAATGAGCAGTTCTTC

J gene: TRBJ1-1
D gene: .
V gene: TRBV11-3
CDR3 protein: CASSLEEHTEAFF
CDR3 DNA: TGTGCCAGCAGCTTAGAGGAGCACACTGAAGCTTTCTTT

J gene: TRBJ2-7
D gene: TRBD1
V gene: TRBV5-1
CDR3 protein: CASSYIPGTGILEQYF
CDR3 DNA: TGCGCCAGCAGTTACATACCCGGGACAGGGATTCTCGAGCAGTACTTC

J gene: TRBJ2-3
D gene: TRBD2
V gene: TRBV4-2
CDR3 protein: CASSFKSGGSDTQYF
CDR3 DNA: TGTGCCAGCAGTTTTAAATCGGGGGGTTCAGATACGCAGTATTTT

J gene: TRBJ2-7
D gene: .
V gene: TRBV29-1
CDR3 protein: CSVGNNEQYF
CDR3 DNA: TGCAGCGTTGGTAATAACGAGCAGTACTTC

J gene: TRBJ1-1
D gene: .
V gene: TRBV9
CDR3 protein: CASSVGGSNTEAFF
CDR3 DNA: TGTGCCAGCAGCGTAGGGGGCTCGAACACTGAAGCTTTCTTT